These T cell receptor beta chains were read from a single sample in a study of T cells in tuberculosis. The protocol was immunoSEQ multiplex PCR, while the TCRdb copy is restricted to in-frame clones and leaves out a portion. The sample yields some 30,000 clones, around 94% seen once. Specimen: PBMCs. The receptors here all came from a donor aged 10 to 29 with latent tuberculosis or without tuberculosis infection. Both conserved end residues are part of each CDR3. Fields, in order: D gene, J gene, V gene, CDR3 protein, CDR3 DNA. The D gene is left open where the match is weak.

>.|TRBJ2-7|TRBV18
CASSPLGGRLSF
TGTGCCAGCTCACCACTCGGAGGTCGGCTTTCCTTC
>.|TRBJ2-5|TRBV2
CASTFDTSQETQYF
TGTGCCAGCACTTTCGACACCTCCCAAGAGACCCAGTACTTC
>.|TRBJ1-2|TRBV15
CATSRSGSYYGYTF
TGTGCCACCAGCAGAAGCGGCAGTTACTATGGCTACACCTTC
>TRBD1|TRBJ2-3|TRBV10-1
CASSYSRDRGLDTQYF
TGCGCCAGCAGCTATTCCCGGGACAGGGGATTAGATACGCAGTATTTT
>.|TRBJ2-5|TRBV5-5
CASSSGSRGETQYF
TGTGCCAGCAGCTCGGGATCCCGGGGGGAGACCCAGTACTTC
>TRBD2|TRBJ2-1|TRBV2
CASSRTSGRSEQFF
TGTGCCAGCAGTCGGACTAGCGGGAGGAGTGAGCAGTTCTTC
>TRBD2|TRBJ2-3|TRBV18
CASSSGSSTDTQYF
TGTGCCAGCTCTAGCGGGAGTAGCACAGATACGCAGTATTTT
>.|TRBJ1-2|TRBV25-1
CASSDTTGYYGYTF
TGTGCCAGCAGTGACACCACGGGGTACTATGGCTACACCTTC
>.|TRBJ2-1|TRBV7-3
CASSLWADYNEQFF
TGTGCCAGCAGCTTATGGGCAGACTACAATGAGCAGTTCTTC
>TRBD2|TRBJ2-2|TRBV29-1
CSARLAGGPRTGELFF
TGCAGCGCGCGTCTAGCGGGAGGGCCTCGCACCGGGGAGCTGTTTTTT
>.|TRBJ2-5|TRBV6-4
CASSGFFGRQETQYF
TGTGCCAGCAGTGGCTTCTTTGGGAGGCAAGAGACCCAGTACTTC
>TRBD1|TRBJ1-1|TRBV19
CASSSLQGVRAEAFF
TGTGCCAGTAGTAGTCTACAGGGGGTTAGGGCTGAAGCTTTCTTT
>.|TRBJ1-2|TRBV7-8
CASSRDPGESGYTF
TGTGCCAGCAGTCGAGATCCAGGGGAGAGCGGCTACACCTTC
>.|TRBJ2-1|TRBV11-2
CASSLLYGGTVIYNEQFF
TGTGCCAGCAGCTTACTTTATGGGGGGACTGTCATCTACAATGAGCAGTTCTTC
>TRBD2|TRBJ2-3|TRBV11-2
CASSLVAGVGADTQYF
TGTGCCAGCAGCTTAGTGGCGGGAGTAGGGGCAGATACGCAGTATTTT
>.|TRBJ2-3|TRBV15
CATSRGGLSTDTQYF
TGTGCCACCAGCAGAGGGGGCCTTAGCACAGATACGCAGTATTTT
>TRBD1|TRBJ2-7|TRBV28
CASQGAPSYEQYF
TGTGCCAGCCAGGGGGCACCTTCCTACGAGCAGTACTTC
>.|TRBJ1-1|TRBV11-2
CASSPSIIRGNTEAFF
TGTGCCAGCAGCCCTAGTATTATCAGGGGAAACACTGAAGCTTTCTTT
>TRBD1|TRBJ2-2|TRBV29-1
CSGFTRDREQSGELFF
TGCAGCGGTTTCACTCGGGACAGGGAACAGTCCGGGGAGCTGTTTTTT